This T cell receptor beta chain stems from a study of Ad26.COV2.S vaccination and SARS-CoV-2 variants. About the study: Enrollment placed the donor in the COV1001 Ad26.COV2.S trial arm.

The CDR3 contains 14 residues. Germline-derived CDR1 and CDR2 are MGHRA and YSYEKL. Trimming took 5 bases from V and 7 from J, leaving 14 bases between them. Using immunoSEQ multiplex PCR, the repertoire was profiled, and TCRdb retains in-frame clones only, with some absent. This repertoire shows under 600,000 clones, 80% to 90% found once; its top ten account for around 1.8%. Treatment noted: 19 received Ad26.COV2.S at low or high dose, single or two shots; about 5 received placebo; per-sample allocation not given. Collection of the samples took place on day 63 after the first injection of vaccine or placebo. Boston hosted the donor, who was an adult aged 18-55 years. Regarding the study as a whole: Responses of T cells in total may have been underestimated by the TCR breadth and depth analyses. Those who received vaccine or placebo ended up with similar non-spike TCR breadth.

As concerns this clone: Antigen unknown.

The origin of this receptor is a person aged 18-60 years who received the Ad26.COV2.S COVID-19 vaccine or a placebo. The rearrangement links TRBV4-1 to TRBJ1-4; D gene unclear. The starting material was peripheral blood, obtained in a trial of Ad26.COV2.S vaccine versus placebo. CDR3 bases: TGCGCCAGCAGCTCCTCAAGGACGGGTGAAAAACTGTTTTTT. Protein: CASSSSRTGEKLFF.